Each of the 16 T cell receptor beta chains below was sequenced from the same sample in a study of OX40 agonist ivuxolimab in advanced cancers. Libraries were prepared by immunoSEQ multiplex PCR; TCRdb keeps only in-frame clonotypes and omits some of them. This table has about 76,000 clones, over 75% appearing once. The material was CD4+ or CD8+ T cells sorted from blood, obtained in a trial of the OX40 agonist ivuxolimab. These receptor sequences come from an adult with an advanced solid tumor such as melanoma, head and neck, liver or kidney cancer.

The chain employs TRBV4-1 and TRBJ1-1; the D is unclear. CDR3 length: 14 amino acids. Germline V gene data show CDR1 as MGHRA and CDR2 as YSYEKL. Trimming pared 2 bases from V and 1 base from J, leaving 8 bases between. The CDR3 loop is CASSQFQENTEAFF. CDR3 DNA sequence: TGCGCCAGCAGCCAATTTCAGGAGAACACTGAAGCTTTCTTT.

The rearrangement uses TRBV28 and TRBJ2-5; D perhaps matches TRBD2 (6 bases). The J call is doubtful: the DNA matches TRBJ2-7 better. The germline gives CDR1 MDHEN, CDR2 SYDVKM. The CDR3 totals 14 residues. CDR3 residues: CASSSGLAVYEQYF. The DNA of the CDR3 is TGTGCCAGCAGTTCGGGACTGGCAGTCTACGAGCAGTACTTC.

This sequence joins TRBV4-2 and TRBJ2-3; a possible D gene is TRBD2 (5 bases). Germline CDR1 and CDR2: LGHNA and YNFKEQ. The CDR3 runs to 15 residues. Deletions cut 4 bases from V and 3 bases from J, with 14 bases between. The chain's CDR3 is CASSLNLLGTDTQYF. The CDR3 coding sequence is TGTGCCAGCAGCCTAAATCTACTAGGTACAGATACGCAGTATTTT.

The CDR3 nucleotides are TGTGCCAGCGAAGCGAGGGGGCTGGATGGCTACACCTTC. Encoded protein: CASEARGLDGYTF. The gene calls are TRBV6-1 and TRBJ1-2; 7 positions match TRBD1. The CDR3 consists of 13 residues. Trimming cost V 8 bases and J 6 bases; bases outside gene matches: 9. CDR1 and CDR2 (germline): MNHNS, SASEGT.

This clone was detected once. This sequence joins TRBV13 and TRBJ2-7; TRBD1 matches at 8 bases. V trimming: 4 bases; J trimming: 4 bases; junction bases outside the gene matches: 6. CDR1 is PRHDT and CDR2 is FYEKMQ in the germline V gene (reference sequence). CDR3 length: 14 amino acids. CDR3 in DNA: TGTGCCAGCAGCTCGTACAGGGGGAAGTACGAGCAGTACTTC. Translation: CASSSYRGKYEQYF.

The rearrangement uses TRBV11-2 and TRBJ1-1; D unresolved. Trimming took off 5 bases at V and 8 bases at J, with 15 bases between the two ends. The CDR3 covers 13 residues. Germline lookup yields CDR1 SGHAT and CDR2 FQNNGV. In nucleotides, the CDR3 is TGTGCCAGCAGCCCAAGATGGGAGCTCGAAGCTTTCTTT. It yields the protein CASSPRWELEAFF.

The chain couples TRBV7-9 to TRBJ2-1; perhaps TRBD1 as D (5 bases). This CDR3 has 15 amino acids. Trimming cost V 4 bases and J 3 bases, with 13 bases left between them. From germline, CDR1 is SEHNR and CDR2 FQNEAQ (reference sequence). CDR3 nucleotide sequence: TGTGCCAGCAGCTCATTTGGTGACAGCTACAATGAGCAGTTCTTC. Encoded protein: CASSSFGDSYNEQFF.

CDR3 bases: TGTGCCAGCTCACCACTAATAGCCAACAGGGAGACCCAGTACTTC. Protein sequence: CASSPLIANRETQYF. The V call is TRBV18, the J call TRBJ2-5, with a possible D match to TRBD1 (5 bases). The V end was cut by 1 base, the J end by 5 bases, with 14 bases between. The germline V gene has CDR1 KGHSH and CDR2 LQKENI. The CDR3 spans 15 residues.

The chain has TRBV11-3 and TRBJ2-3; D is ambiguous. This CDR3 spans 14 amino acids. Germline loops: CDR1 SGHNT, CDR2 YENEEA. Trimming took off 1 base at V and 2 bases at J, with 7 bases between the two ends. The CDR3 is CASSLGSATDTQYF. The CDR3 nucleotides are TGTGCCAGCAGCTTAGGGAGTGCCACAGATACGCAGTATTTT. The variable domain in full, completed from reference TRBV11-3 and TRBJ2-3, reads EAGVVQSPRYKIIEKKQPVAFWCNPISGHNTLYWYLQNLGQGPELLIRYENEEAVDDSQLPKDRFSAERLKGVDSTLKIQPAELGDSAVYLCASSLGSATDTQYFGPGTRLTVL.

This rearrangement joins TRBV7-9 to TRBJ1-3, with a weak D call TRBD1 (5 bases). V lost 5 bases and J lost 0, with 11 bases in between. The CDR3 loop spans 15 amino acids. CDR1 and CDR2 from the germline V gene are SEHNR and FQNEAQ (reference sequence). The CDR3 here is CASSRQSFSGNTIYF. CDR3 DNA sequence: TGTGCCAGCAGCCGACAGAGCTTCTCTGGAAACACCATATATTTT.

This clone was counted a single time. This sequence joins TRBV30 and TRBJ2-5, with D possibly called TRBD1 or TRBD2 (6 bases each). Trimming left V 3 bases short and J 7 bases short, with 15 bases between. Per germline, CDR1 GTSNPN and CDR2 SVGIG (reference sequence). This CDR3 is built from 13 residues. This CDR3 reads CAWRAGGLGTQYF. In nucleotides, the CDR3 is TGTGCCTGGAGGGCCGGGGGCCTGGGGACCCAGTACTTC.

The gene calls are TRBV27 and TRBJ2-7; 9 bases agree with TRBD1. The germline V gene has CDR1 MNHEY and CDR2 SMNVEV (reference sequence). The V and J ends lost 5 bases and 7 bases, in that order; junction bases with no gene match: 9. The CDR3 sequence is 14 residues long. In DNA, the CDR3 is TGTGCCAGCAGTCGAACACAGGGGGCCGGTGAGCAGTACTTC. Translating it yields CASSRTQGAGEQYF.

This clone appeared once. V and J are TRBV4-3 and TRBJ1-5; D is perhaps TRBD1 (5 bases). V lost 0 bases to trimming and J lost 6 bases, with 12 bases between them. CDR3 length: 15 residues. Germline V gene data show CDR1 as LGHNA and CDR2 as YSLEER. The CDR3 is CASSQDFAGSQPQHF. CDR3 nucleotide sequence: TGCGCCAGCAGCCAAGATTTTGCAGGGAGTCAGCCCCAGCATTTT.

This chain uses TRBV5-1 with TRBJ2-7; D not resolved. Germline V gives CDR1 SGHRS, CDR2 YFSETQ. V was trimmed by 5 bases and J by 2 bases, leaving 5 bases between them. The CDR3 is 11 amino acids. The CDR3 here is CASSHAYEQYF. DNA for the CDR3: TGCGCCAGCAGTCACGCCTACGAGCAGTACTTC.

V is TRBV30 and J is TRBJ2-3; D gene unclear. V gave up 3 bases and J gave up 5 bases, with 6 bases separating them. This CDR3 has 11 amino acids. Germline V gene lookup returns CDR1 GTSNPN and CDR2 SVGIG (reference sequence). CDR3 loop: CAWSSLDTQYF. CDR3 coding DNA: TGTGCCTGGAGCTCCTTAGATACGCAGTATTTT.

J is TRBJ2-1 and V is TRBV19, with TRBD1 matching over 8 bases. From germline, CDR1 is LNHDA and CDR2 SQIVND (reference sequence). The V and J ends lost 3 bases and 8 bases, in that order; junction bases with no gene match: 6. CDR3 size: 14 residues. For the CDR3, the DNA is TGTGCCAGTAGTATCCCTCGGACAGGGTATGAGCAGTTCTTC. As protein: CASSIPRTGYEQFF. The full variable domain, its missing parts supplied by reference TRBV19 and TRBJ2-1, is DGGITQSPKYLFRKEGQNVTLSCEQNLNHDAMYWYRQDPGQGLRLIYYSQIVNDFQKGDIAEGYSVSREKKESFPLTVTSAQKNPTAFYLCASSIPRTGYEQFFGPGTRLTVL.